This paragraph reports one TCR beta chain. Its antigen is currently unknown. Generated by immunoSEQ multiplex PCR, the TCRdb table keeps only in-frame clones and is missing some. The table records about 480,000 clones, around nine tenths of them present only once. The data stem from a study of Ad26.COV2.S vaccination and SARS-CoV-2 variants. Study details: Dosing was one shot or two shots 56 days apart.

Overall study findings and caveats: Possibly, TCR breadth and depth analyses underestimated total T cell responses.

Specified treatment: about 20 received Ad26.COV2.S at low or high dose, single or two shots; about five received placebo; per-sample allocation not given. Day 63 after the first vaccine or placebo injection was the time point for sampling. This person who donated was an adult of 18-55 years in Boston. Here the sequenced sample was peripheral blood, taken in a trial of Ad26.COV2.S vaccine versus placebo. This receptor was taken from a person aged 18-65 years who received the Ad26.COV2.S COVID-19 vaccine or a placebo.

The CDR3 DNA is TGTGCCAGTAGTATCGGGGACAGTAACACTGAAGCTTTCTTT. Protein product: CASSIGDSNTEAFF. The chain has TRBV19 and TRBJ1-1; 7 positions match TRBD1. With V trimmed by 3 bases and J by 2 bases, 3 bases remained unmatched. The CDR3 sequence is 14 residues long. Germline V gene data show CDR1 as LNHDA and CDR2 as SQIVND (reference sequence).